This T cell receptor (beta chain) emerged from a study of T cells in Graves' hyperthyroidism and ophthalmopathy. RNA transcripts were the template for amplifying TCR beta CDR3 regions. A first-round RT-PCR of the TCR CDR3 used the HTBI primer set. Using its own MiXCR run on the multiplex PCR reads, TCRdb lists one record per CDR3 protein. The sample lists hundreds of thousands of distinct CDR3 sequences, 11% to 15% occurring once. Concerning this clonotype itself: Its antigen is not identified.

General study points: Blood also held most thyroid clonotypes expanded beyond 0.001. For ophthalmopathy, model prediction preceded onset by a median roughly 6.5 months.

The CDR3 contains 14 residues. Germline V CDR1 and CDR2: SGHRS, YFSETQ. Trimming removed 0 bases at V and 0 bases at J, with 7 bases between. The V gene is TRBV5-1, the J gene TRBJ2-7; no clear D gene. This TCR was recovered from a woman aged 18-29 years with Graves' hyperthyroidism. Sample: blood. As DNA, the CDR3 is TGCGCCAGCAGCTTGGACATCAGCTCCTACGAGCAGTACTTC. This translates into CASSLDISSYEQYF. The full variable domain, its missing parts supplied by reference TRBV5-1 and TRBJ2-7, is KAGVTQTPRYLIKTRGQQVTLSCSPISGHRSVSWYQQTPGQGLQFLFEYFSETQRNKGNFPGRFSGRQFSNSRSEMNVSTLELGDSALYLCASSLDISSYEQYFGPGTRLTVT.